These T cell receptor beta chains were read from a single sample in a study of blood T cells in healthy people across ages. TCRdb re-derived calls from the 5' RACE reads in MiXCR, one entry per CDR3 protein. The sample lists about 1.1 million distinct CDR3 sequences, more than 30% occurring once. Sequencing was carried out using blood. These receptors originate from a man younger than 35 in good health. The CDR3 runs from the conserved cysteine through the conserved F or W. Each record gives: clone size, D gene, J gene, V gene, CDR3 DNA, CDR3 protein. D genes are given only for firm matches. Only some rows state a clone size, as once, few, many or a class for expanded clones.

clone_size: NA; d_call: NA; j_call: TRBJ2-3; v_call: TRBV20-1; cdr3_nt: TGCAGTGCTGCAATAGCGGCAAAAAGCACAGATACGCAGTATTTT; cdr3_aa: CSAAIAAKSTDTQYF
clone_size: few; d_call: NA; j_call: TRBJ1-2; v_call: TRBV6-5; cdr3_nt: TGTGCCAGCAGGGGGACATCCAGTATGGGCTATGGCTACACCTTC; cdr3_aa: CASRGTSSMGYGYTF
clone_size: NA; d_call: NA; j_call: TRBJ1-1; v_call: TRBV28; cdr3_nt: TGTGCCAGCAGTTCTCAAACAGCGAACACTGAAGCTTTCTTT; cdr3_aa: CASSSQTANTEAFF
clone_size: NA; d_call: TRBD2; j_call: TRBJ2-3; v_call: TRBV28; cdr3_nt: TGTGCCAGCACCCCACCGGGACTAGCGGGGGGTGGTACGCAGTATTTT; cdr3_aa: CASTPPGLAGGGTQYF
clone_size: few; d_call: NA; j_call: TRBJ2-3; v_call: TRBV5-1; cdr3_nt: TGCGCCAGCAAGGGGGGGACCACAGATACGCAGTATTTT; cdr3_aa: CASKGGTTDTQYF
clone_size: many; d_call: NA; j_call: TRBJ2-4; v_call: TRBV20-1; cdr3_nt: TGCAGTGGCGGGTTCAAAAACATTCAGTACTTC; cdr3_aa: CSGGFKNIQYF
clone_size: NA; d_call: NA; j_call: TRBJ1-2; v_call: TRBV29-1; cdr3_nt: TGCAGCGTTGCTCAGAGGGCTTACTATGGCTACACCTTC; cdr3_aa: CSVAQRAYYGYTF
clone_size: NA; d_call: NA; j_call: TRBJ2-1; v_call: TRBV20-1; cdr3_nt: TGCAGTGCTAGAGATGGGACGGCGAGCAATGAGCAGTTCTTC; cdr3_aa: CSARDGTASNEQFF
clone_size: few; d_call: NA; j_call: TRBJ1-4; v_call: TRBV7-2; cdr3_nt: TGTGCCAGCAGCAGCAGGGGATCGGGGACTGAAAAACTGTTTTTT; cdr3_aa: CASSSRGSGTEKLFF
clone_size: NA; d_call: NA; j_call: TRBJ2-5; v_call: TRBV9; cdr3_nt: TGTGCCAGCAGCGTAGAAGGCAGGTACCAAGAGACCCAGTACTTC; cdr3_aa: CASSVEGRYQETQYF
clone_size: few; d_call: NA; j_call: TRBJ1-1; v_call: TRBV29-1; cdr3_nt: TGCAGCGTTGACCGACGGAACACTGAAGCTTTCTTT; cdr3_aa: CSVDRRNTEAFF
clone_size: few; d_call: NA; j_call: TRBJ2-1; v_call: TRBV10-3; cdr3_nt: TGTGCCATCAGTGAGTCCCCTAGCGCGGTCTCGAGCTCCTACAATGAGCAGTTCTTC; cdr3_aa: CAISESPSAVSSSYNEQFF
clone_size: few; d_call: TRBD1; j_call: TRBJ1-2; v_call: TRBV27; cdr3_nt: TGTGCCAGCAGTTTCGAGGGGGCATATGGCTACACCTTC; cdr3_aa: CASSFEGAYGYTF
clone_size: few; d_call: NA; j_call: TRBJ1-5; v_call: TRBV13; cdr3_nt: TGTGCCAGCAGCATAGGGTTACAGCCCCAGCATTTT; cdr3_aa: CASSIGLQPQHF
clone_size: NA; d_call: NA; j_call: TRBJ2-1; v_call: TRBV4-1; cdr3_nt: TGCGCCAGCAGCCAACCTCGACGAGATGACATTGCTGTTGAGCAGTTCTTC; cdr3_aa: CASSQPRRDDIAVEQFF
clone_size: NA; d_call: NA; j_call: TRBJ1-4; v_call: TRBV27; cdr3_nt: TGTGCCAGCAGTCCCAAGGAGGGGAGTGAAAAACTGTTTTTT; cdr3_aa: CASSPKEGSEKLFF
clone_size: NA; d_call: TRBD1; j_call: TRBJ1-2; v_call: TRBV5-1; cdr3_nt: TGCGCCAGCAAACAAGCCTTCAGGGGGTTCAACTATGGCTACACCTTC; cdr3_aa: CASKQAFRGFNYGYTF
clone_size: NA; d_call: NA; j_call: TRBJ1-6; v_call: TRBV21-1; cdr3_nt: TGTGCCAGCATCACCGGGACAGATAATTCACCCCTCCACTTT; cdr3_aa: CASITGTDNSPLHF
clone_size: NA; d_call: NA; j_call: TRBJ1-2; v_call: TRBV7-2; cdr3_nt: TGTGTCAGCAGCTCCCTAAGGGCCCGGAGCTATGGCTACACCTTC; cdr3_aa: CVSSSLRARSYGYTF
clone_size: NA; d_call: NA; j_call: TRBJ2-5; v_call: TRBV5-1; cdr3_nt: TGCGCCAGCAGCTTGGCCGATCTAGCGAGGAATGAGCAGTACTTC; cdr3_aa: CASSLADLARNEQYF
clone_size: NA; d_call: TRBD1; j_call: TRBJ1-1; v_call: TRBV19; cdr3_nt: TGTGCCAGTAGTATTGAGGATGGAGGGGGCTCTGAAGCTTTCTTT; cdr3_aa: CASSIEDGGGSEAFF
clone_size: NA; d_call: TRBD1; j_call: TRBJ2-4; v_call: TRBV7-9; cdr3_nt: TGTGCCAGCAGCTTACCGGGACAGGGGAAGAACATTCAGTACTTC; cdr3_aa: CASSLPGQGKNIQYF
clone_size: many; d_call: TRBD2; j_call: TRBJ2-5; v_call: TRBV20-1; cdr3_nt: TGCAGTGCTAGAGATCGGACTAGCGGGCAAGAGACCCAGTACTTC; cdr3_aa: CSARDRTSGQETQYF
clone_size: NA; d_call: TRBD1; j_call: TRBJ1-2; v_call: TRBV6-6; cdr3_nt: TGTGCCAGCAACACACAGGGGGTCTTAAACTATGGCTACACCTTC; cdr3_aa: CASNTQGVLNYGYTF
clone_size: few; d_call: NA; j_call: TRBJ2-1; v_call: TRBV9; cdr3_nt: TGTGCCAGCAGCGTAGCACCCCCGGCGGGGAATGAGCAGTTCTTC; cdr3_aa: CASSVAPPAGNEQFF
clone_size: NA; d_call: NA; j_call: TRBJ1-6; v_call: TRBV27; cdr3_nt: TGTGCCAGCAGTTCGACAGGACCAAATAATCCACCCCTCCACTTT; cdr3_aa: CASSSTGPNNPPLHF
clone_size: few; d_call: NA; j_call: TRBJ2-7; v_call: TRBV12-3/TRBV12-4; cdr3_nt: TGTGCCAGCAGTTTAGCAAGGACCTACGAGCAGTACTTC; cdr3_aa: CASSLARTYEQYF
clone_size: NA; d_call: TRBD2; j_call: TRBJ2-1; v_call: TRBV20-1; cdr3_nt: TGCAGTGCTAGGGTACTAGCGGGACACGACAATGAGCAGTTCTTC; cdr3_aa: CSARVLAGHDNEQFF
clone_size: few; d_call: NA; j_call: TRBJ2-1; v_call: TRBV6-5; cdr3_nt: TGTGCCAGCAGCCTGGGACCGCGCCGGAATGAGCAGTTCTTC; cdr3_aa: CASSLGPRRNEQFF
clone_size: NA; d_call: NA; j_call: TRBJ2-1; v_call: TRBV7-3; cdr3_nt: TGTGCCAGCAGTAAGACGAGGACTTCCAATGAGCAGTTCTTC; cdr3_aa: CASSKTRTSNEQFF
clone_size: many; d_call: NA; j_call: TRBJ1-5; v_call: TRBV4-2; cdr3_nt: TGTGCCAGCAGCCAAGCTGGCAATCAGCCCCAGCATTTT; cdr3_aa: CASSQAGNQPQHF
clone_size: NA; d_call: NA; j_call: TRBJ2-2; v_call: TRBV21-1; cdr3_nt: TGTGCACCCCCCGACAGACGAACCGGGGAGCTGTTTTTT; cdr3_aa: CAPPDRRTGELFF
clone_size: few; d_call: TRBD2; j_call: TRBJ2-5; v_call: TRBV6-2/TRBV6-3; cdr3_nt: TGTGCCAGCAGTTACAATCTAGCGGGGACCCAAGAGACCCAGTACTTC; cdr3_aa: CASSYNLAGTQETQYF
clone_size: NA; d_call: NA; j_call: TRBJ1-5; v_call: TRBV10-3; cdr3_nt: TGTGCCATCAGTGAGTGGGGCGGCAATCAGCCCCAGCATTTT; cdr3_aa: CAISEWGGNQPQHF
clone_size: NA; d_call: TRBD1; j_call: TRBJ2-7; v_call: TRBV10-3; cdr3_nt: TGTGCCATCAGTGAGTCGGTGGCAGGGGGTTTAAACGAGCAGTACTTC; cdr3_aa: CAISESVAGGLNEQYF